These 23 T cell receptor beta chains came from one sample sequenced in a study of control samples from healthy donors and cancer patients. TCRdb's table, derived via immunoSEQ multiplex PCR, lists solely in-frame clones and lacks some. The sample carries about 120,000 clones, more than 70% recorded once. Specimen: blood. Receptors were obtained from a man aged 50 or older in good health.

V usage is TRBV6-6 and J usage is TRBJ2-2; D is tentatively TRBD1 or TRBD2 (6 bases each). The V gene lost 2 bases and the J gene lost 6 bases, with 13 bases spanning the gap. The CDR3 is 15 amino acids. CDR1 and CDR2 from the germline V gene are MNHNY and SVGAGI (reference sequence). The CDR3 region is CASSYKGGAAGELFF. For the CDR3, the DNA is TGTGCCAGCAGTTACAAGGGGGGCGCGGCCGGGGAGCTGTTTTTT.

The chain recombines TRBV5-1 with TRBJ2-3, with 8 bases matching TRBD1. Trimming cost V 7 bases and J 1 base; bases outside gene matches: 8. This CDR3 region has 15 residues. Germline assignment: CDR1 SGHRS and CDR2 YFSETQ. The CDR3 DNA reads TGCGCCAGCGGCCGGACAGGGCCTGGCACAGATACGCAGTATTTT. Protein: CASGRTGPGTDTQYF.

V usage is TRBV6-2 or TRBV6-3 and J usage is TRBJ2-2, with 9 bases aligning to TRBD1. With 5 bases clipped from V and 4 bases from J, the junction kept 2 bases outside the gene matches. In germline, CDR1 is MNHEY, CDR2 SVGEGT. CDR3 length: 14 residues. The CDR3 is CASSDRGSTGELFF. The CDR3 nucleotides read TGTGCCAGCAGTGACAGGGGGAGCACCGGGGAGCTGTTTTTT.

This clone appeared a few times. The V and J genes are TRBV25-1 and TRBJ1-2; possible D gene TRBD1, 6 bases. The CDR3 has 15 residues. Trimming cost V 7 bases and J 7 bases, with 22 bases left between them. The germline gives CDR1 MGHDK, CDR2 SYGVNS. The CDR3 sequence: CASTSTGIGSGGYTF. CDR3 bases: TGTGCCAGCACCAGTACAGGGATTGGGTCCGGTGGCTACACCTTC.

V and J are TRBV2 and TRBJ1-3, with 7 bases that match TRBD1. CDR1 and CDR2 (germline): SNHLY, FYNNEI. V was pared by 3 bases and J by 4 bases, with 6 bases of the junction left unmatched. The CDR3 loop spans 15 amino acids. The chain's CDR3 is CASSDTGANGNTIYF. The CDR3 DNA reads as TGTGCCAGCAGTGATACAGGGGCCAACGGAAACACCATATATTTT.

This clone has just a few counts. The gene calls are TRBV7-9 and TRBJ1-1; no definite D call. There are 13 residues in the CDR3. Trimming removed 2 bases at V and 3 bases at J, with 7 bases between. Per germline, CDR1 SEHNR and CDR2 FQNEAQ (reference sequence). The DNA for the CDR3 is TGTGCCAGCAGCTTAAGGCAGGACACTGAAGCTTTCTTT. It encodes CASSLRQDTEAFF.

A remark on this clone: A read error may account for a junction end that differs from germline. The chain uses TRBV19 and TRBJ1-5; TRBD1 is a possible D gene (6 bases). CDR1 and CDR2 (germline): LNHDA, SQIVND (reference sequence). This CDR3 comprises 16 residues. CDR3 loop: CASSNDRTSSNQPQHF. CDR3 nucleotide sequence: TGTGCCAGTAGTAACGACAGGACTTCTAGCAATCAACCCCAGCATTTT.

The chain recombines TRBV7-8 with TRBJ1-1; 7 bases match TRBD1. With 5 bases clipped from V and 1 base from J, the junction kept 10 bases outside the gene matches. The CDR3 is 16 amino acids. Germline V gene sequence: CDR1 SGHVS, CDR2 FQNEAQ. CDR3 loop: CASSRLMTGTNTEAFF. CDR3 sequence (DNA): TGTGCCAGCAGCCGCCTAATGACAGGGACGAACACTGAAGCTTTCTTT.

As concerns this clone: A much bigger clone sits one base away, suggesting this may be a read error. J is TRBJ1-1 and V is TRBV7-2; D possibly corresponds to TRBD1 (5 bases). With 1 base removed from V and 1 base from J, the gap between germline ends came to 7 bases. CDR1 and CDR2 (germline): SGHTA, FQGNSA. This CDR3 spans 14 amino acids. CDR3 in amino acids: CASSLGTGNTEAFF. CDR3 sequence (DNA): TGTGCCAGCAGCTTAGGAACAGGGAACACTGAAGCTTTCTTT.

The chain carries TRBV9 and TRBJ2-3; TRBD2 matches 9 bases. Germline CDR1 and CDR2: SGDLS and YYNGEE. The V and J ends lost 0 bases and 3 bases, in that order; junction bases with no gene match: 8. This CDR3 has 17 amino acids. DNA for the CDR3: TGTGCCAGCAGCGTAGGGGATAGCGGGGGATGGACAGATACGCAGTATTTT. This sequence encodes CASSVGDSGGWTDTQYF.

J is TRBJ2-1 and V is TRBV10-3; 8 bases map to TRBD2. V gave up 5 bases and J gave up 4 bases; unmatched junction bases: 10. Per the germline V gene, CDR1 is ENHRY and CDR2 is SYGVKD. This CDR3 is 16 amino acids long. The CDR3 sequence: CAISSPGLDPYNEQFF. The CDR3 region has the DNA TGTGCCATCAGTTCTCCGGGACTAGACCCATACAATGAGCAGTTCTTC.

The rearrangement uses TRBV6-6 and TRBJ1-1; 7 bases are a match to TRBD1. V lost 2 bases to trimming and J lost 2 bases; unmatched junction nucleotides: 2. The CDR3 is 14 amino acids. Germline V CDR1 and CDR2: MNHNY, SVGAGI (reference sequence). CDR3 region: CASSYEGANTEAFF. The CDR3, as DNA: TGTGCCAGCAGTTACGAGGGGGCCAACACTGAAGCTTTCTTT.

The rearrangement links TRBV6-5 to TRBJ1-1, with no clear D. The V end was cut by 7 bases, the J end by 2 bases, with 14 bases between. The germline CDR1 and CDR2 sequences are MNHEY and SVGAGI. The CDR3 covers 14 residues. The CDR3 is CASTRASVNTEAFF. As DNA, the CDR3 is TGTGCCAGCACCCGGGCGAGCGTAAACACTGAAGCTTTCTTT.

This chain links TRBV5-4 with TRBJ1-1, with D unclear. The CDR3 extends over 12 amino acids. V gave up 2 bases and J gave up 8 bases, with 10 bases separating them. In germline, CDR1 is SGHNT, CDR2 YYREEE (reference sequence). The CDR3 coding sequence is TGTGCCAGCAGCTTATGGGCCGGGGAAGCTTTCTTT. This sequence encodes CASSLWAGEAFF.

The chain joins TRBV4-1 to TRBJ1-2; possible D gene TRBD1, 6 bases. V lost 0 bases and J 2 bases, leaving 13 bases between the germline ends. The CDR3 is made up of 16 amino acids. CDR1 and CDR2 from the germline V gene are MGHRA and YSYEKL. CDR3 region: CASSQDQAGANYGYTF. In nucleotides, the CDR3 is TGCGCCAGCAGCCAAGATCAGGCAGGGGCCAACTATGGCTACACCTTC.

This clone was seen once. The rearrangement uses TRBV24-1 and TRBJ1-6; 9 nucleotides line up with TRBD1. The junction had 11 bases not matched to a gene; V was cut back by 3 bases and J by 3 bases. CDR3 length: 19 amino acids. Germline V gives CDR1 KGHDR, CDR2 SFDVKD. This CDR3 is CATSDLGTGGRFYNSPLHF. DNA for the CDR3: TGTGCCACCAGTGATCTGGGAACAGGGGGCCGCTTCTATAATTCACCCCTCCACTTT.

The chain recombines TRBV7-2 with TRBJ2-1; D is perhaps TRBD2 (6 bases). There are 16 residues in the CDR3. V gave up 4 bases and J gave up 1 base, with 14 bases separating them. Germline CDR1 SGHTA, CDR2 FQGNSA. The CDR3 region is CASSSQAGPSYNEQFF. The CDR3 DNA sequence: TGTGCCAGCAGCTCCCAAGCGGGTCCTTCCTACAATGAGCAGTTCTTC.

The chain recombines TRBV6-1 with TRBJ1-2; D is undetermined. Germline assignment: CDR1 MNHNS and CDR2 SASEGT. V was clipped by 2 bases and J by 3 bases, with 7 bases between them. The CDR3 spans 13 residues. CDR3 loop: CASSELRYYGYTF. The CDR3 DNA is TGTGCCAGCAGTGAACTCAGGTACTATGGCTACACCTTC.

CDR3 bases: TGTGCCAGCAGTTTAGCACAGGGGGGTCCCTACGAGCAGTACTTC. Translation: CASSLAQGGPYEQYF. The rearrangement links TRBV27 to TRBJ2-7; 8 positions agree with TRBD1. The length of the CDR3 is 15 residues. Germline CDR1 is MNHEY and CDR2 is SMNVEV (reference sequence). J gave up 2 bases and V 2 bases, and 5 bases lay outside the gene matches.

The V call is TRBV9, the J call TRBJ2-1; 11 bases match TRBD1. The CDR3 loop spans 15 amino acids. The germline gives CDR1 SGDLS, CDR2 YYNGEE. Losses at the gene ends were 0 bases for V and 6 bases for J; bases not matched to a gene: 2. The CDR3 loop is CASSVVGTGGNEQFF. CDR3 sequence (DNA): TGTGCCAGCAGCGTAGTCGGGACAGGGGGCAATGAGCAGTTCTTC.

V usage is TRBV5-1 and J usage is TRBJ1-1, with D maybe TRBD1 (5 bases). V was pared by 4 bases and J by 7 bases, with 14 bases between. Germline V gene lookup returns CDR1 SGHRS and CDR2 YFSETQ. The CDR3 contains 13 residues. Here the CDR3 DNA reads TGCGCCAGCAGCGCCAGGGACGGGGTTGAAGCTTTCTTT. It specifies CASSARDGVEAFF.

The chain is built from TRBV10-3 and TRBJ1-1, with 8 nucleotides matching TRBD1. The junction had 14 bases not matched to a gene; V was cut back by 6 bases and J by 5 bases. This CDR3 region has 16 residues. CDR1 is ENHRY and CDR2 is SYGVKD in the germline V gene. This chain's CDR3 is CAISPGQGLGGTEAFF. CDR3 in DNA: TGTGCCATCAGCCCCGGACAGGGACTGGGAGGGACTGAAGCTTTCTTT.

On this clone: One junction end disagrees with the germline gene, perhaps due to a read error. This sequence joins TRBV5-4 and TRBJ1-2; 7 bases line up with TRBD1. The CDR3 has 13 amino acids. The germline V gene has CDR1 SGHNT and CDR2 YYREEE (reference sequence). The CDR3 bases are TGTGCCAGCAGTTTGGGACAGTCCTATGGCTACACCTTC. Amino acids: CASSLGQSYGYTF.